This T cell receptor (beta chain) was documented in a study of vaccination effects on CD4 cells after COVID-19. Notes on the study in general: From healthy vaccinees, only 1 of 255 vaccine-induced clones also reacted to common cold coronaviruses. The authors studied few convalescent patients and collected no early post-infection timepoints.

This CDR3 comprises 12 residues. CDR1 and CDR2 (germline): GTSNPN, SVGIG (reference sequence). V gave up 2 bases and J gave up 8 bases; unmatched junction bases: 5. Points on this clone: The antigen is unknown.

Antigen-specific CD4+ T cells were expanded (with viral peptide pools) by the ViraFEST assay ahead of sequencing. Researchers isolated CD4+ T cells once about eleven days of culture had elapsed. No vaccinee had earlier SARS-CoV-2 infection, and nucleocapsid antibodies were negative. Cultures of under 2.5 million PBMC per well contained around 10 IU/ml IL-2 plus 10 ug/ml peptides. The assay was immunoSEQ multiplex PCR, and TCRdb's table has in-frame clones only and misses some. The sample records about 37,000 clones, 60% to 80% being singletons. The rearrangement uses TRBV30 and TRBJ2-5, with 7 bases that match TRBD2. The TCR comes from a human donor who received a COVID-19 vaccine. The source was CD4+ T cells from PBMCs cultured with HCoV-OC43 spike peptides, collected before COVID-19 vaccination. Described subset: HCoV-OC43 spike overlapping peptide pool stimulation. The CDR3 DNA sequence: TGTGCCTGGAGTCAAAGCGGGACTACCCAGTACTTC. Translation gives CAWSQSGTTQYF.